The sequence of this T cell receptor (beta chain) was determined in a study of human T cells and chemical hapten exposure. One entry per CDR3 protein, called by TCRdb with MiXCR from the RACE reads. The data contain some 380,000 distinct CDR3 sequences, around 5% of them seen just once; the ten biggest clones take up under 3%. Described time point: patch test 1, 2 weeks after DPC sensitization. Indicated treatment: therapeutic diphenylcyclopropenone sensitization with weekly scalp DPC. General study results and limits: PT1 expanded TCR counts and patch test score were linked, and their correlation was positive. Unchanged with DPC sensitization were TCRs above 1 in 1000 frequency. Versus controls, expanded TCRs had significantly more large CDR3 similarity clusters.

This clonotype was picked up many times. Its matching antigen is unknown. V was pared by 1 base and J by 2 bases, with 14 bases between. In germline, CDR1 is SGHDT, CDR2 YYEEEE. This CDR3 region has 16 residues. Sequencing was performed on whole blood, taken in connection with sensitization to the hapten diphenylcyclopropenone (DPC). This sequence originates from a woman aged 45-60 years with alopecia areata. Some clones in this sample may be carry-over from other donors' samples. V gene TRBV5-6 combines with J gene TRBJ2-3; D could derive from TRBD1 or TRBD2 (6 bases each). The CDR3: CASSLIRGPNTDTQYF. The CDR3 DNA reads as TGTGCCAGCAGCTTGATCCGGGGGCCAAACACAGATACGCAGTATTTT. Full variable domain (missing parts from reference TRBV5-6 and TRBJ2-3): DAGVTQSPTHLIKTRGQQVTLRCSPKSGHDTVSWYQQALGQGPQFIFQYYEEEERQRGNFPDRFSGHQFPNYSSELNVNALLLGDSALYLCASSLIRGPNTDTQYFGPGTRLTVL.